Following are 12 T cell receptor beta chains from one sample sequenced in a study of T cell changes during pregnancy in multiple sclerosis (dated by TCRdb to about 2019). Library preparation was by the immunoSEQ multiplex PCR assay. TCRdb limited this immuneACCESS table to in-frame rearrangements with V and J called. A share of clones is missing; checked studies link under half to unresolved V genes, and the rest is unexplained. Here the sample has 40,000 to 60,000 clones; approximately 92% occur a single time. Roughly 0.71% of the sample belongs to the ten largest clones. Source: CD4+ T cells from peripheral blood mononuclear cells, taken in the third trimester of pregnancy. These receptors were collected from a female donor with multiple sclerosis, enrolled in a pregnancy study.

This clone was counted only a few times. This chain connects TRBV7-2 to TRBJ1-5, with D perhaps TRBD1 (6 bases). Germline assignment: CDR1 SGHTA and CDR2 FQGNSA. V was cut by 8 bases and J by 9 bases, with 20 bases left in between. The length of the CDR3 is 14 residues. This CDR3 reads CASGPSQGLGPQHF. In nucleotides, the CDR3 is TGTGCCAGCGGTCCGTCACAGGGACTAGGGCCCCAGCATTTT.

The genes are TRBV30 and TRBJ2-5; 9 positions match TRBD2. V lost 0 bases to trimming and J lost 5 bases; unmatched junction nucleotides: 7. The CDR3 sequence is 15 residues long. Germline CDR1 is GTSNPN and CDR2 is SVGIG (reference sequence). The CDR3 sequence: CAWSVAGGSGETQYF. The CDR3 DNA sequence: TGTGCCTGGAGTGTAGCGGGGGGTAGTGGGGAGACCCAGTACTTC.

This clone was recorded a few times. The CDR3 DNA follows: TGTGCCAGCGACCAGGGAGGCACTGAAGCTTTCTTT. It yields the protein CASDQGGTEAFF. This sequence joins TRBV7-9 and TRBJ1-1; the D gene is possibly TRBD1 (5 bases). V was pared by 8 bases and J by 4 bases, with 11 bases between. The CDR3 sequence is 12 residues long. The germline gives CDR1 SEHNR, CDR2 FQNEAQ (reference sequence).

The CDR3 DNA reads TGTGCCAGCAGTTTGATGGCCCCCTACGAGCAGTACTTC. Its protein product is CASSLMAPYEQYF. The rearrangement joins TRBV27 to TRBJ2-7; D gene ambiguous. The CDR3 totals 13 residues. Germline lookup yields CDR1 MNHEY and CDR2 SMNVEV (reference sequence). The V end lost 3 bases, the J end lost 2 bases, and 8 bases lay between the germline ends.

This clone was picked up one time. V usage is TRBV6-5 and J usage is TRBJ2-7; 11 bases agree with TRBD2. In germline, CDR1 is MNHEY, CDR2 SVGAGI. V was pared by 0 bases and J by 5 bases, with 6 bases of the junction left unmatched. The CDR3 is 16 amino acids. This CDR3 reads CASSYSRLAGGNEQYF. The CDR3 nucleotides are TGTGCCAGCAGTTACTCGAGGCTAGCGGGGGGCAACGAGCAGTACTTC.

This clone has a single count. The V gene is TRBV7-3, the J gene TRBJ1-1, with D unclear. The germline V gene encodes CDR1 SGHTA and CDR2 FQGTGA. V lost 1 base and J 1 base, leaving 7 bases between the germline ends. The length of the CDR3 is 14 residues. CDR3 in DNA: TGTGCCAGCAGCTTAAATGCGGAGAACACTGAAGCTTTCTTT. It yields the protein CASSLNAENTEAFF.

The chain couples TRBV4-2 to TRBJ1-2; the match to TRBD1 covers 8 bases. The V gene's germline CDR1 is LGHNA and CDR2 YNFKEQ. The CDR3 has 16 residues. The ends lost 3 bases at V and 4 bases at J; junction bases unmatched: 10. The CDR3 nucleotides read TGTGCCAGCAGCCATCGCACGACAGGGGTTCTCTATGGCTACACCTTC. As protein: CASSHRTTGVLYGYTF.

The V call is TRBV6-4, the J call TRBJ2-2, with a weak D call TRBD1 (5 bases). This CDR3 region has 14 residues. CDR1 MRHNA and CDR2 SNTAGT come from the germline V gene. Trimming left V 6 bases short and J 4 bases short, with 12 bases between. The CDR3 nucleotides are TGTGCCAGCAGGGCAGGGCCGAGCACCGGGGAGCTGTTTTTT. Protein: CASRAGPSTGELFF.

This clone was found once. V and J are TRBV7-9 and TRBJ1-3, with D uncertain. The CDR3 runs 19 residues. CDR1 SEHNR and CDR2 FQNEAQ come from the germline V gene (reference sequence). Trimming left V 2 bases short and J 0 bases short, with 20 bases between. CDR3 bases: TGTGCCAGCAGCTTACCCCCTGACAAGCAGCCTTTCTCTGGAAACACCATATATTTT. Residues: CASSLPPDKQPFSGNTIYF.

This rearrangement joins TRBV6-5 to TRBJ1-4, with 7 bases lining up with TRBD1. CDR1 MNHEY and CDR2 SVGAGI come from the germline V gene. The CDR3 consists of 15 residues. The trim removed 4 bases at V and 3 bases at J, leaving 5 bases unmatched. CDR3 sequence reads: CASSLGGLANEKLFF. The CDR3 DNA reads as TGTGCCAGCAGTTTAGGGGGCCTAGCTAATGAAAAACTGTTTTTT.

This chain links TRBV7-2 with TRBJ1-5; 7 bases line up with TRBD1. The CDR3 spans 14 residues. The V gene's germline CDR1 is SGHTA and CDR2 FQGNSA. J gave up 9 bases and V 1 base, and 6 bases lay outside the gene matches. The CDR3 region is CASSLEPGGRPQHF. Written as DNA, the CDR3 is TGTGCCAGCAGCTTAGAGCCAGGGGGTAGGCCCCAGCATTTT.

The V call is TRBV18, the J call TRBJ1-1; D is perhaps TRBD1 (6 bases). CDR1 KGHSH and CDR2 LQKENI come from the germline V gene. The CDR3 length is 16 residues. V was pared by 3 bases and J by 7 bases, with 21 bases between. In nucleotides, the CDR3 is TGTGCCAGCTCACCCCGGGACAAAATAGTGATTGGTGAAGCTTTCTTT. It is translated as CASSPRDKIVIGEAFF.